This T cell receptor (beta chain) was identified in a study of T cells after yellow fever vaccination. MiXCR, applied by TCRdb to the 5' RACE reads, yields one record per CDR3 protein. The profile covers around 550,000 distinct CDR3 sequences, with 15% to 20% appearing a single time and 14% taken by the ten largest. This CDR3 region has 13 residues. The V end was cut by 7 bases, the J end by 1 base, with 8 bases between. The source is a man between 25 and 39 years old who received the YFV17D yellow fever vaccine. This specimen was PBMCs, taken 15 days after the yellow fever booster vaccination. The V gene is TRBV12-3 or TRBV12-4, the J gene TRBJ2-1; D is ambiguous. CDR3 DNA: TGTGCCAGCAACGTGGGGTCCTACAATGAGCAGTTCTTC. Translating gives CASNVGSYNEQFF.